These 18 T cell receptor beta chains were all obtained from the same sample, sequenced in a study of blood T cell repertoires in COVID-19. Only in-frame clones appear in the TCRdb table, and some are missing; sequencing was by immunoSEQ multiplex PCR. Of 95,000 to 100,000 clones detected, approximately 82% appear once; the ten largest clones hold more than 9%. Sequences were obtained from peripheral blood. The receptors originated from an older man with acute or convalescent COVID-19.

The chain recombines TRBV21-1 with TRBJ2-2; the table assigns TRBD2, which was not confirmed against the DNA. TRBV21-1 is a recognized pseudogene. This CDR3 is built from 16 residues. The CDR3 sequence is CASTKPGLAVTGELFF. The CDR3 DNA is TGTGCCAGCACAAAGCCGGGACTAGCCGTCACCGGGGAGCTGTTTTTT.

This sequence joins TRBV18 and TRBJ2-1; 12 nucleotides match TRBD2. The V gene end was trimmed by 5 bases and the J gene end by 9 bases; junction bases not matched to a gene: 8. CDR3 length: 15 residues. The germline V gene has CDR1 KGHSH and CDR2 LQKENI. CDR3 DNA sequence: TGTGCCAGCTCAAATCTAGCGGGGGGGCTGAGTGAGCAGTTCTTC. Translated, it gives CASSNLAGGLSEQFF. The full variable domain, completed using reference TRBV18 and TRBJ2-1, is NAGVMQNPRHLVRRRGQEARLRCSPMKGHSHVYWYRQLPEEGLKFMVYLQKENIIDESGMPKERFSAEFPKEGPSILRIQQVVRGDSAAYFCASSNLAGGLSEQFFGPGTRLTVL.

This clone was seen once. This chain uses TRBV5-8 with TRBJ1-5; 8 positions agree with TRBD1. In germline, CDR1 is SGHTS, CDR2 YDEGEE. With 4 bases clipped from V and 4 bases from J, the junction kept 4 bases outside the gene matches. The CDR3 is 14 amino acids. CDR3 DNA: TGTGCCAGCAGCCCTGACAGGGGAAATCAGCCCCAGCATTTT. This encodes CASSPDRGNQPQHF.

J is TRBJ1-5 and V is TRBV7-6; 9 positions agree with TRBD1. The CDR3 runs to 16 residues. With 4 bases clipped from V and 0 bases from J, the junction kept 4 bases outside the gene matches. Germline-derived CDR1 and CDR2 are SGHVS and FNYEAQ. This chain's CDR3 is CASSSRDRASNQPQHF. The CDR3 DNA reads as TGTGCCAGCAGCTCCCGGGACAGGGCTAGCAATCAGCCCCAGCATTTT. The full variable domain, its missing parts supplied by reference TRBV7-6 and TRBJ1-5, is GAGVSQSPRYKVTKRGQDVALRCDPISGHVSLYWYRQALGQGPEFLTYFNYEAQQDKSGLPNDRFSAERPEGSISTLTIQRTEQRDSAMYRCASSSRDRASNQPQHFGDGTRLSIL.

This clone was observed a handful of times. The chain employs TRBV29-1 and TRBJ2-1, with 9 bases lining up with TRBD2. From germline, CDR1 is SQVTM and CDR2 ANQGSEA. The junction had 16 bases not matched to a gene; V was cut back by 7 bases and J by 12 bases. This CDR3 spans 14 amino acids. CDR3 coding DNA: TGCAGCGGGGGGACCGGGACTAGCCTAGATTGGCAGTTCTTC. Protein product: CSGGTGTSLDWQFF.

The V and J genes are TRBV6-1 and TRBJ2-1; D perhaps matches TRBD2 (5 bases). This CDR3 spans 15 amino acids. CDR1 is MNHNS and CDR2 is SASEGT in the germline V gene. The V and J ends lost 1 base and 2 bases respectively, with 9 bases between them. CDR3 protein: CASSEGPGTYNEQFF. CDR3 DNA sequence: TGTGCCAGCAGTGAAGGCCCGGGGACCTACAATGAGCAGTTCTTC.

The rearrangement links TRBV7-9 to TRBJ2-3, with TRBD2 matching over 10 bases. The CDR3 contains 17 residues. The ends lost 3 bases at V and 6 bases at J; junction bases unmatched: 12. From germline, CDR1 is SEHNR and CDR2 FQNEAQ (reference sequence). The CDR3 nucleotides are TGTGCCAGCAGCTTTCGGAAGGAAGAACTAGCGGGGGATACGCAGTATTTT. It codes for CASSFRKEELAGDTQYF.

The rearrangement joins TRBV11-2 to TRBJ2-3; TRBD2 is a possible D gene (6 bases). V was shortened by 5 bases and J by 6 bases, with 15 bases between the two germline ends. The germline CDR1 and CDR2 sequences are SGHAT and FQNNGV. CDR3 size: 14 residues. The CDR3 loop reads CASSLWSGGDTQYF. In DNA, the CDR3 is TGTGCCAGCAGCCTCTGGAGCGGAGGGGATACGCAGTATTTT.

The CDR3 reads CASSFTGGVNNEQFF. In DNA form, the CDR3 reads TGTGCCAGCAGCTTTACAGGGGGCGTAAACAATGAGCAGTTCTTC. This chain links TRBV5-4 with TRBJ2-1; 9 bases agree with TRBD1. From germline, CDR1 is SGHNT and CDR2 YYREEE (reference sequence). With 2 bases clipped from V and 5 bases from J, the junction kept 5 bases outside the gene matches. The CDR3 is made up of 15 amino acids.

This chain uses TRBV15 with TRBJ2-2, with 8 bases matching TRBD1. Unmatched junction bases numbered 5, after V lost 4 bases and J lost 4 bases. CDR3 length: 15 amino acids. The germline V gene has CDR1 LNHNV and CDR2 YYDKDF (reference sequence). This CDR3 reads CATSTRTGITGELFF. The CDR3, as DNA: TGTGCCACCAGCACCCGGACAGGGATCACCGGGGAGCTGTTTTTT.

This clone was detected only once. DNA of the CDR3: TGTGCCAGCAGTTTTTATTCTAATGAAAAACTGTTTTTT. Translating it yields CASSFYSNEKLFF. The chain recombines TRBV6-5 with TRBJ1-4, with D hard to call. Trimming removed 4 bases from V and 3 bases from J, with 6 bases in between. Germline lookup yields CDR1 MNHEY and CDR2 SVGAGI. The CDR3 contains 13 residues.

J is TRBJ1-5 and V is TRBV25-1; a weak D match, TRBD1 (5 bases). The germline gives CDR1 MGHDK, CDR2 SYGVNS. The CDR3 is 18 amino acids. Trimming stripped 3 bases from V and 0 bases from J, with 18 bases between. The CDR3 is CASSDGRQQLYSNQPQHF. CDR3 sequence (DNA): TGTGCCAGCAGTGATGGAAGACAGCAATTGTATAGCAATCAGCCCCAGCATTTT.

The rearrangement joins TRBV11-1 to TRBJ1-2; 7 bases are shared with TRBD1. CDR1 is SGHAT, CDR2 FQDESV, per germline (reference sequence). V dropped 0 bases and J dropped 8; count of bases not matched to a gene: 9. The CDR3 totals 15 residues. As DNA, the CDR3 is TGTGCCAGCAGCTTAGCCCGGGACAGTCCCCGGGGCTACACCTTC. Its protein is CASSLARDSPRGYTF.

V and J are TRBV2 and TRBJ2-2, with 11 bases identical to TRBD1. V trimming: 8 bases; J trimming: 4 bases; junction bases outside the gene matches: 3. This CDR3 contains 14 residues. Germline loops: CDR1 SNHLY, CDR2 FYNNEI. The CDR3 protein is CASRGTGGTGELFF. The CDR3 nucleotides read TGTGCCAGCCGAGGGACAGGGGGCACCGGGGAGCTGTTTTTT. Complete variable domain (other parts from reference TRBV2 and TRBJ2-2): EPEVTQTPSHQVTQMGQEVILRCVPISNHLYFYWYRQILGQKVEFLVSFYNNEISEKSEIFDDQFSVERPDGSNFTLKIRSTKLEDSAMYFCASRGTGGTGELFFGEGSRLTVL.

The chain couples TRBV30 to TRBJ1-3; D gene uncertain. Trimming shortened V by 4 bases and J by 8 bases, and 9 bases separated the two germline ends. Per the germline V gene, CDR1 is GTSNPN and CDR2 is SVGIG (reference sequence). There are 11 residues in the CDR3. For the CDR3, the DNA is TGTGCCTGGACCGACTGGCACACCATATATTTT. Translating it yields CAWTDWHTIYF.

The chain is built from TRBV7-2 and TRBJ2-7; the D gene is possibly TRBD2 (5 bases). The CDR3 runs to 13 residues. Between the trimmed V and J ends, which lost 8 bases and 4 bases, there was a span of 15 bases. Germline V lookup: CDR1 SGHTA, CDR2 FQGNSA. The CDR3: CASRGRSLYEQYF. Written as DNA, the CDR3 is TGTGCCAGCCGGGGTCGGAGCCTGTACGAGCAGTACTTC. Full variable domain (rest looked up from reference TRBV7-2 and TRBJ2-7): GAGVSQSPSNKVTEKGKDVELRCDPISGHTALYWYRQSLGQGLEFLIYFQGNSAPDKSGLPSDRFSAERTGGSVSTLTIQRTQQEDSAVYLCASRGRSLYEQYFGPGTRLTVT.

This clone has a handful of counts. The chain employs TRBV7-9 and TRBJ2-2; TRBD2 matches at 9 bases. Germline CDR1 SEHNR, CDR2 FQNEAQ (reference sequence). This CDR3 is 16 amino acids long. V was clipped by 5 bases and J by 6 bases; unmatched bases: 10. CDR3 residues: CASSPWGTSLAGELFF. In DNA, the CDR3 is TGTGCCAGCAGCCCCTGGGGGACTAGCTTAGCCGGGGAGCTGTTTTTT. The entire variable domain, with the rest obtained from reference TRBV7-9 and TRBJ2-2, is as follows: DTGVSQNPRHKITKRGQNVTFRCDPISEHNRLYWYRQTLGQGPEFLTYFQNEAQLEKSRLLSDRFSAERPKGSFSTLEIQRTEQGDSAMYLCASSPWGTSLAGELFFGEGSRLTVL.

The rearrangement links TRBV19 to TRBJ2-2; 10 bases line up with TRBD1. This CDR3 spans 17 amino acids. The junction had 6 bases not matched to a gene; V was cut back by 3 bases and J by 2 bases. The V gene's germline CDR1 is LNHDA and CDR2 SQIVND (reference sequence). The CDR3 DNA sequence: TGTGCCAGTAGTATCTGGGGACAGGGGAACAACACCGGGGAGCTGTTTTTT. Translated: CASSIWGQGNNTGELFF.